This T cell receptor (beta chain) was recovered during a study of Ad26.COV2.S vaccination and SARS-CoV-2 variants (dated by TCRdb to about 2021). Regarding the research as a whole: Donors in the vaccine arm were drawn from COV1001, a phase I-IIa trial of Ad26.COV2.S in healthy adults that was multicentre, randomized, double-blind and placebo-controlled. Dosing of Ad26.COV2.S was intramuscular, at either 5x10^10 or 1x10^11 viral particles, delivered as one shot or as two shots spaced 56 days apart. The specificity and breadth of SARS-CoV-2-reactive T cell receptors after Ad26.COV2.S vaccination were assessed by TCRbeta repertoire sequencing. The TCR-sequenced set comprised approximately 32 samples: some 20 Ad26.COV2.S vaccine recipients, 5 placebo recipients and 8 SARS-CoV-2 convalescent individuals. Participants in the trial were split at random into five groups of five each, receiving low-dose or high-dose Ad26.COV2.S once or twice, or else placebo on both occasions. Investigators remained blinded to trial group allocation during experiments and outcome assessment.

Details on this clone: No cognate antigen has been identified for it. It has no much larger one-base neighbor in the sample; base qualities were not kept.

The study at large found these results: The authors noted that total T cell responses may have been underestimated by the TCR breadth and depth analyses. The study was not powered to compare responses between vaccine doses or regimens. Ad26.COV2.S recipients had higher spike-specific TCR breadth than placebo recipients (P = 0.0014). After vaccination, substantial breadth of spike-specific CD8+ and CD4+ T cell responses was reported. Non-spike TCR breadth was comparable between vaccine and placebo recipients, consistent with the vaccine containing only spike.

The immunoSEQ Assay was used to sequence TCRbeta CDR3 regions. After extraction, genomic DNA underwent amplification by bias-controlled multiplex PCR, followed by high-throughput sequencing. The published analysis was carried out like this. To quantify the absolute abundance of each unique TCRbeta CDR3 region, sequences were collapsed and filtered. Usable DNA was measured by amplifying reference genes present in all nucleated cells, and TCRbeta template counts were normalized to that usable DNA to estimate T cell fraction. Repertoire TCRs were annotated as SARS-CoV-2-specific when V gene, CDR3 amino acid sequence and J gene were exactly matched to a known reactive TCR set. The reference SARS-CoV-2 TCR set was derived from MIRA and filtered for enrichment in COVID-19-positive ImmuneCODE repertoires, a step that removed public or cross-reactive TCRs. Based on the MIRA antigens, annotated TCRs were further analysed at the level of specific ORF or position within ORF. Depth was the summed frequency of annotated unique rearrangements, while breadth was defined as annotated unique rearrangements over total unique productive rearrangements. Two-sided Wilcoxon rank-sum tests were used to compare TCR breadth between groups. As stored in TCRdb, this immuneACCESS dataset retains in-frame rearrangements with V and J assigned. A fraction of the clones does not appear; measured against another copy, unresolved V genes explain less than half of the discrepancy, and the remainder lacks a known reason. V and J calls and clone size are copied from that table; D and trimming were computed from the DNA. The sample profile shows approximately 360,000 clones; around 82% of them were found once. In total, the top ten clones hold about 8% of the sample.

This sample's treatment or condition label indicates: approximately 18 received Ad26.COV2.S at low or high dose, single or two shots; about 5 received placebo; per-sample allocation not given. For vaccine and placebo recipients, repertoires were sequenced using samples collected on day 63 after the first injection. Between 29 July and 7 August 2020, Cohort 1b enrolled some 25 adults aged 18-55 years at one site in Boston, USA. Ad26.COV2.S was a replication-incompetent adenovirus type 26 vector expressing a prefusion-stabilized SARS-CoV-2 spike protein from the original Wuhan strain. The germline ends are 10 bases apart after V is trimmed by 0 bases and J by 2 bases. The CDR3 spans 15 residues, from the cysteine through the phenylalanine. Kept here is only the CDR3 DNA, which spans 45 bases and is read in frame from base 1. CDR1 SGDLS and CDR2 YYNGEE were looked up in the germline V gene.

The receptor was derived from a person between 18 and 65 years old who received the Ad26.COV2.S COVID-19 vaccine or a placebo. The chain joins TRBV9 to TRBJ2-3; matching of 7 bases hints at TRBD2 as the D gene. The material was peripheral blood, obtained in a trial of Ad26.COV2.S vaccine versus placebo. Here the CDR3 is given as CASSVEGGATDTQYF. The nucleotide sequence reads TGTGCCAGCAGCGTAGAAGGGGGGGCCACAGATACGCAGTATTTT.